The clone carrying this TCR beta chain was recorded a few times. Germline lookup yields CDR1 MDHEN and CDR2 SYDVKM. Trimming pared 6 bases from V and 6 bases from J, leaving 14 bases between. The CDR3 contains 14 residues. TCRdb's copy holds only in-frame clones and misses some; the assay was immunoSEQ multiplex PCR. The repertoire holds 150,000 to 200,000 clones, roughly 92% seen once, with approximately 0.7% in the top ten. This sample is part of a study of control samples from healthy donors and cancer patients. The chain combines TRBV28 with TRBJ2-2, with TRBD2 as a possible D gene (6 bases). This TCR was sampled from a woman in her 30s in good health. Sequencing was performed on blood. The CDR3 nucleotides read TGTGCCAGCAGAACGTTCGGGACTTCCGGGGAGCTGTTTTTT. Encoded protein: CASRTFGTSGELFF.